The clone carrying this T cell receptor beta chain has more than one count but fewer than ten. The antigen remains undetermined. Unique molecular identifiers had been added to the TCR beta cDNA libraries. The source material, roughly 0.9 to 11 million T cells, gave rise to about 490,000 cDNA molecules. TCRdb reprocessed the PCR reads via MiXCR and lists one record per CDR3 protein. Among about 820,000 distinct CDR3 sequences listed, about 50% were seen once. This sample stems from a study of post-analysis software for immune sequencing data. Looking at the study overall: The disease courses covered relapsing-remitting, secondary progressive and progressive-relapsing multiple sclerosis. Study-level findings and limits: Samples from a shared batch, those prepared together, strongly co-clustered by F measure. Controls showed lower frequencies than patients for 5 or 6 TRBV segments, and TRBV5-6, TRBV5-1 and TRBV20-1 were among these. Normalized Chao1 diversity was significantly reduced in patients versus controls.

In germline, CDR1 is KGHSH, CDR2 LQKENI. Trimming took 3 bases from V and 4 from J, leaving 6 bases between them. The CDR3 has 12 residues. The chain is built from TRBV18 and TRBJ1-2, with D unresolved. The origin of this receptor is a girl between 10 and 17 years old with multiple sclerosis. Sequenced material: blood. The CDR3 coding sequence is TGTGCCAGCTCACCGGTGGGCTATGGCTACACCTTC. Residues: CASSPVGYGYTF.